This T cell receptor beta chain was sequenced during a study of cytomegalovirus exposure and HLA in healthy donors. The study's findings and limits: A later analysis linked a missense variant in DCLRE1C to the trimming of TCR beta V and J genes. Several of the most significant clusters appeared linked to common viral pathogens, based on a later analysis.

It was with 60 Vbeta and 13 Jbeta primers that the PCR ran. Profiled with immunoSEQ multiplex PCR; TCRdb holds only in-frame clones, not every one. The sample contains 65,000 to 75,000 clones, 68% of which appear only once. V was shortened by 0 bases and J by 8 bases, with 22 bases between the two germline ends. This CDR3 is built from 16 residues. The V gene's germline CDR1 is GTSNPN and CDR2 SVGIG (reference sequence). On this clone itself: Its specificity is not known. No conserved phenylalanine or tryptophan is present at the end of the CDR3, so a read error is the likely explanation.

Sequenced material: PBMCs. The receptor comes from a woman aged 30 to 39 in good health and CMV-seronegative. V and J are TRBV30 and TRBJ1-2; TRBD1 is a possible D gene (6 bases). The CDR3 DNA reads as TGTGCCTGGAGTGTTTCTCACAGGGTATTTTCGTGGGGCTACACCCTC. Protein: CAWSVSHRVFSWGYTL.